This T cell receptor (beta chain) was identified in a study of blood T cell repertoires in COVID-19. Whole-study context: Researchers got acute and convalescent COVID-19 samples from the United States, Italy and Spain. T cells, B-cell-depleted T cells, or PBMCs provided the cDNA or gDNA that served as material.

CDR3 size: 18 residues. Germline trimming cut 1 base from V and 0 bases from J; bases unmatched to any gene: 5. The germline CDR1 and CDR2 sequences are LGHDT and YNNKEL (reference sequence). The assay was immunoSEQ multiplex PCR, and TCRdb's table has in-frame clones only and misses some. The sample lists approximately 200,000 clones; around 90% were seen once. Participants reported their clinical history, and cohort assignment relied on those reports. A COVID-19 case was met by exposed participants within 2 weeks before study entry. The sequence derives from a woman aged 30 to 39 who had been exposed to COVID-19. The sequenced sample consisted of PBMCs or T cells enriched from blood (not recorded which). The chain employs TRBV3-1 (or the pseudogene TRBV3-2) and TRBJ2-6; 8 bases line up with TRBD1. DNA for the CDR3: TGTGCCAGCAGCCAAGGAGACAGGGGCTTCTCTGGGGCCAACGTCCTGACTTTC. Protein: CASSQGDRGFSGANVLTF.